The rows below give T cell receptor beta chains drawn from one sample of a study of shared clonotypes between healthy human individuals. This table comes from immunoSEQ multiplex PCR, and its TCRdb copy is limited to in-frame clones, with some not included. The sample has 2.3 million or so clones; roughly 93% are singletons. Specimen: naive CD4+ T cells from PBMCs. Source of these receptors: a man aged 18 to 29 in good health. Some clones in this sample may be carry-over from other donors' samples. CDR3s include the opening cysteine and the closing phenylalanine or tryptophan. Each record gives: CDR3 protein, CDR3 DNA, J gene, clone size, V gene, D gene. The D gene is left open where the match is weak. Clone size is not always given. Where it is, it says once, few, many or a class for expanded clones.

cdr3_aa: CASSLAPTSGRGYEQYF
cdr3_nt: TGTGCCAGCAGCTTAGCCCCGACTAGCGGGAGAGGCTACGAGCAGTACTTC
j_call: TRBJ2-7
clone_size: .
v_call: TRBV7-2
d_call: TRBD2

cdr3_aa: CASMIDEPYEQYF
cdr3_nt: TGTGCCAGCATGATTGACGAACCCTACGAGCAGTACTTC
j_call: TRBJ2-7
clone_size: once
v_call: TRBV6-1
d_call: .

cdr3_aa: CASSPGDRAHYGYTF
cdr3_nt: TGTGCCAGCTCACCTGGGGACAGGGCTCACTATGGCTACACCTTC
j_call: TRBJ1-2
clone_size: .
v_call: TRBV18
d_call: TRBD1

cdr3_aa: CASSPSLINYPLTNEQFF
cdr3_nt: TGTGCCAGCTCACCGTCCTTAATCAACTACCCCTTGACCAATGAGCAGTTCTTC
j_call: TRBJ2-1
clone_size: .
v_call: TRBV18
d_call: .

cdr3_aa: CASSPGLARSLPSYNEQFF
cdr3_nt: TGTGCCAGCAGCCCCGGACTAGCGCGGTCCCTACCTTCCTACAATGAGCAGTTCTTC
j_call: TRBJ2-1
clone_size: .
v_call: TRBV7-6
d_call: TRBD2

cdr3_aa: CASSKDSANTGELFF
cdr3_nt: TGTGCCAGCAGCAAAGACAGCGCGAACACCGGGGAGCTGTTTTTT
j_call: TRBJ2-2
clone_size: .
v_call: TRBV5-4
d_call: .

cdr3_aa: CATRGSGGLREQYF
cdr3_nt: TGTGCCACCAGAGGGAGCGGGGGACTGAGGGAGCAGTACTTC
j_call: TRBJ2-7
clone_size: .
v_call: TRBV4-2
d_call: TRBD2

cdr3_aa: CSALPNDRGQVNTEAFF
cdr3_nt: TGCAGCGCCCTTCCGAACGACCGGGGACAGGTGAACACTGAAGCTTTCTTT
j_call: TRBJ1-1
clone_size: once
v_call: TRBV29-1
d_call: TRBD1

cdr3_aa: CASSELDYEQYF
cdr3_nt: TGTGCCAGCAGTGAACTGGACTACGAGCAGTACTTC
j_call: TRBJ2-7
clone_size: .
v_call: TRBV2
d_call: .

cdr3_aa: CASSPTAGIHEQYF
cdr3_nt: TGTGCCAGCTCACCTACAGCAGGGATCCACGAGCAGTACTTC
j_call: TRBJ2-7
clone_size: .
v_call: TRBV18
d_call: .

cdr3_aa: CAKAPGGFEGIQYF
cdr3_nt: TGTGCCAAAGCCCCAGGGGGTTTCGAGGGCATTCAGTACTTC
j_call: TRBJ2-4
clone_size: .
v_call: TRBV6-5
d_call: TRBD1

cdr3_aa: CASSVDEDSLGANVLTF
cdr3_nt: TGTGCCAGCAGCGTAGATGAGGACAGCCTTGGGGCCAACGTCCTGACTTTC
j_call: TRBJ2-6
clone_size: .
v_call: TRBV9
d_call: .

cdr3_aa: CASSYVAGGALDTQYF
cdr3_nt: TGTGCCAGCAGCTACGTAGCGGGAGGGGCCCTAGATACGCAGTATTTT
j_call: TRBJ2-3
clone_size: .
v_call: TRBV7-6
d_call: TRBD2

cdr3_aa: CASSSWGQGAEQPQHF
cdr3_nt: TGTGCCAGCAGCTCGTGGGGACAGGGGGCGGAACAGCCCCAGCATTTT
j_call: TRBJ1-5
clone_size: once
v_call: TRBV7-9
d_call: TRBD1

cdr3_aa: CSVPGVGTDTQYF
cdr3_nt: TGCAGCGTTCCTGGAGTGGGCACAGATACGCAGTATTTT
j_call: TRBJ2-3
clone_size: .
v_call: TRBV29-1
d_call: .

cdr3_aa: CASSTRTGVAYEQYF
cdr3_nt: TGTGCCAGCAGTACCCGGACAGGGGTAGCCTACGAGCAGTACTTC
j_call: TRBJ2-7
clone_size: .
v_call: TRBV28
d_call: TRBD1

cdr3_aa: CASSVSGTVPDTQYF
cdr3_nt: TGTGCCAGCAGCGTGAGCGGGACGGTCCCAGATACGCAGTATTTT
j_call: TRBJ2-3
clone_size: once
v_call: TRBV9
d_call: TRBD2

cdr3_aa: CASRRDHRAPTYEQYF
cdr3_nt: TGTGCCAGTAGGAGGGATCACAGGGCCCCGACCTACGAGCAGTACTTC
j_call: TRBJ2-7
clone_size: once
v_call: TRBV19
d_call: .

cdr3_aa: CATSRVGGGKQPQHF
cdr3_nt: TGTGCCACCAGCAGAGTGGGAGGGGGCAAACAGCCCCAGCATTTT
j_call: TRBJ1-5
clone_size: .
v_call: TRBV15
d_call: TRBD1

cdr3_aa: CASSQEGGSYNEQFF
cdr3_nt: TGCGCCAGCAGCCAAGAAGGCGGAAGTTACAATGAGCAGTTCTTC
j_call: TRBJ2-1
clone_size: .
v_call: TRBV4-1
d_call: .

cdr3_aa: CASSTLAGAPRDNEQFF
cdr3_nt: TGTGCCAGCAGTACCCTAGCGGGGGCACCCAGGGACAATGAGCAGTTCTTC
j_call: TRBJ2-1
clone_size: .
v_call: TRBV28
d_call: TRBD2

cdr3_aa: CASSQVTDGSYEQYF
cdr3_nt: TGTGCCAGCAGCCAAGTAACGGACGGCTCCTACGAGCAGTACTTC
j_call: TRBJ2-7
clone_size: .
v_call: TRBV14
d_call: .

cdr3_aa: CASSRRLGGHAMSNQPQHF
cdr3_nt: TGTGCCAGCAGCCGCCGACTTGGGGGGCACGCGATGAGCAATCAGCCCCAGCATTTT
j_call: TRBJ1-5
clone_size: .
v_call: TRBV27
d_call: .

cdr3_aa: CASSLSRGSGEQYF
cdr3_nt: TGTGCCAGCAGCTTGAGCAGGGGGTCGGGCGAGCAGTACTTC
j_call: TRBJ2-7
clone_size: .
v_call: TRBV5-4
d_call: TRBD1

cdr3_aa: CASRIDPDGYTF
cdr3_nt: TGTGCCAGCCGGATTGACCCTGATGGCTACACCTTC
j_call: TRBJ1-2
clone_size: few
v_call: TRBV18
d_call: .

cdr3_aa: CASRGQEGETQYF
cdr3_nt: TGCGCCAGCAGAGGACAGGAGGGGGAGACCCAGTACTTC
j_call: TRBJ2-5
clone_size: .
v_call: TRBV5-1
d_call: .

cdr3_aa: CASSLGSTNYGYTF
cdr3_nt: TGTGCCAGCAGCTTAGGGTCCACTAACTATGGCTACACCTTC
j_call: TRBJ1-2
clone_size: .
v_call: TRBV7-8
d_call: .

cdr3_aa: CASSFSRNTGELFF
cdr3_nt: TGTGCCAGCAGCTTTTCCAGGAACACCGGGGAGCTGTTTTTT
j_call: TRBJ2-2
clone_size: .
v_call: TRBV7-2
d_call: .

cdr3_aa: CASSIQGAQETQYF
cdr3_nt: TGCGCCAGCAGCATTCAGGGGGCGCAGGAGACCCAGTACTTC
j_call: TRBJ2-5
clone_size: .
v_call: TRBV5-1
d_call: TRBD1

cdr3_aa: CASRGRVDTGELFF
cdr3_nt: TGTGCCAGCAGAGGCAGGGTGGACACCGGGGAGCTGTTTTTT
j_call: TRBJ2-2
clone_size: .
v_call: TRBV2
d_call: .

cdr3_aa: CASSLSSQANTGELFF
cdr3_nt: TGCGCCAGCAGCTTGTCGTCCCAGGCGAACACCGGGGAGCTGTTTTTT
j_call: TRBJ2-2
clone_size: .
v_call: TRBV5-1
d_call: .

cdr3_aa: CASSGTFGSTDTQYF
cdr3_nt: TGTGCCAGCAGCGGAACTTTTGGGTCCACAGATACGCAGTATTTT
j_call: TRBJ2-3
clone_size: .
v_call: TRBV6-6
d_call: .

cdr3_aa: CASSLEGGSGRIHEQYF
cdr3_nt: TGTGCCAGCAGCTTGGAGGGGGGGAGCGGGAGAATCCACGAGCAGTACTTC
j_call: TRBJ2-7
clone_size: .
v_call: TRBV5-8
d_call: TRBD2

cdr3_aa: CSASESEAFF
cdr3_nt: TGCAGTGCTAGCGAGTCTGAAGCTTTCTTT
j_call: TRBJ1-1
clone_size: .
v_call: TRBV20-1
d_call: .

cdr3_aa: CASGQGDYGYTF
cdr3_nt: TGTGCTAGTGGCCAGGGCGACTATGGCTACACCTTC
j_call: TRBJ1-2
clone_size: .
v_call: TRBV12-5
d_call: .

cdr3_aa: CASSLSGAAVETQYF
cdr3_nt: TGTGCCAGCAGCTTAAGTGGAGCGGCTGTGGAGACCCAGTACTTC
j_call: TRBJ2-5
clone_size: .
v_call: TRBV7-3
d_call: .

cdr3_aa: CASVSSSGANVLTF
cdr3_nt: TGTGCCAGCGTCAGCAGCTCTGGGGCCAACGTCCTGACTTTC
j_call: TRBJ2-6
clone_size: .
v_call: TRBV28
d_call: .

cdr3_aa: CASSTDAGAYEQYF
cdr3_nt: TGTGCCAGCAGTACTGATGCGGGAGCGTACGAGCAGTACTTC
j_call: TRBJ2-7
clone_size: .
v_call: TRBV28
d_call: TRBD2

cdr3_aa: CASSYLYGTGSYEQYF
cdr3_nt: TGTGCCAGCAGTTACCTCTATGGGACAGGCAGCTACGAGCAGTACTTC
j_call: TRBJ2-7
clone_size: .
v_call: TRBV6-5
d_call: TRBD1

cdr3_aa: CASSLVGIAENTEAFF
cdr3_nt: TGTGCCAGCAGCTTAGTAGGGATTGCAGAGAACACTGAAGCTTTCTTT
j_call: TRBJ1-1
clone_size: .
v_call: TRBV7-4
d_call: .

cdr3_aa: CASSLGHVNTEAFF
cdr3_nt: TGTGCCAGCTCGCTGGGACACGTTAACACTGAAGCTTTCTTT
j_call: TRBJ1-1
clone_size: few
v_call: TRBV18
d_call: .

cdr3_aa: CASSPKSGNTEAFF
cdr3_nt: TGTGCCAGCAGCCCGAAGTCGGGGAACACTGAAGCTTTCTTT
j_call: TRBJ1-1
clone_size: .
v_call: TRBV7-2
d_call: .

cdr3_aa: CASSQMAVTDTQYF
cdr3_nt: TGTGCCAGCAGCCAAATGGCGGTTACAGATACGCAGTATTTT
j_call: TRBJ2-3
clone_size: .
v_call: TRBV13
d_call: .

cdr3_aa: CASSFGPQGAGEKLFF
cdr3_nt: TGTGCCAGCAGCTTTGGCCCACAGGGGGCAGGGGAAAAACTGTTTTTT
j_call: TRBJ1-4
clone_size: .
v_call: TRBV7-8
d_call: TRBD1

cdr3_aa: CASSLSPGGIYTGELFF
cdr3_nt: TGTGCCAGCAGTTTAAGTCCAGGGGGCATTTACACCGGGGAGCTGTTTTTT
j_call: TRBJ2-2
clone_size: .
v_call: TRBV28
d_call: TRBD1

cdr3_aa: CASTLGTGIYEQYF
cdr3_nt: TGTGCCAGCACCTTGGGGACAGGAATCTACGAGCAGTACTTC
j_call: TRBJ2-7
clone_size: .
v_call: TRBV6-6
d_call: TRBD1

cdr3_aa: CASSRLAGAVEQFF
cdr3_nt: TGTGCCAGCAGCCGACTAGCGGGAGCGGTTGAGCAGTTCTTC
j_call: TRBJ2-1
clone_size: .
v_call: TRBV7-9
d_call: TRBD2

cdr3_aa: CASSLTGPGELFF
cdr3_nt: TGCGCCAGCAGTCTGACCGGGCCCGGGGAGCTGTTTTTT
j_call: TRBJ2-2
clone_size: .
v_call: TRBV10-2
d_call: .

cdr3_aa: CASSIGTLNTEAFF
cdr3_nt: TGTGCCAGTAGTATAGGTACCCTGAACACTGAAGCTTTCTTT
j_call: TRBJ1-1
clone_size: once
v_call: TRBV19
d_call: .

cdr3_aa: CASSEQGGMDEKLFF
cdr3_nt: TGTGCCAGCAGTGAACAGGGTGGTATGGATGAAAAACTGTTTTTT
j_call: TRBJ1-4
clone_size: .
v_call: TRBV2
d_call: .